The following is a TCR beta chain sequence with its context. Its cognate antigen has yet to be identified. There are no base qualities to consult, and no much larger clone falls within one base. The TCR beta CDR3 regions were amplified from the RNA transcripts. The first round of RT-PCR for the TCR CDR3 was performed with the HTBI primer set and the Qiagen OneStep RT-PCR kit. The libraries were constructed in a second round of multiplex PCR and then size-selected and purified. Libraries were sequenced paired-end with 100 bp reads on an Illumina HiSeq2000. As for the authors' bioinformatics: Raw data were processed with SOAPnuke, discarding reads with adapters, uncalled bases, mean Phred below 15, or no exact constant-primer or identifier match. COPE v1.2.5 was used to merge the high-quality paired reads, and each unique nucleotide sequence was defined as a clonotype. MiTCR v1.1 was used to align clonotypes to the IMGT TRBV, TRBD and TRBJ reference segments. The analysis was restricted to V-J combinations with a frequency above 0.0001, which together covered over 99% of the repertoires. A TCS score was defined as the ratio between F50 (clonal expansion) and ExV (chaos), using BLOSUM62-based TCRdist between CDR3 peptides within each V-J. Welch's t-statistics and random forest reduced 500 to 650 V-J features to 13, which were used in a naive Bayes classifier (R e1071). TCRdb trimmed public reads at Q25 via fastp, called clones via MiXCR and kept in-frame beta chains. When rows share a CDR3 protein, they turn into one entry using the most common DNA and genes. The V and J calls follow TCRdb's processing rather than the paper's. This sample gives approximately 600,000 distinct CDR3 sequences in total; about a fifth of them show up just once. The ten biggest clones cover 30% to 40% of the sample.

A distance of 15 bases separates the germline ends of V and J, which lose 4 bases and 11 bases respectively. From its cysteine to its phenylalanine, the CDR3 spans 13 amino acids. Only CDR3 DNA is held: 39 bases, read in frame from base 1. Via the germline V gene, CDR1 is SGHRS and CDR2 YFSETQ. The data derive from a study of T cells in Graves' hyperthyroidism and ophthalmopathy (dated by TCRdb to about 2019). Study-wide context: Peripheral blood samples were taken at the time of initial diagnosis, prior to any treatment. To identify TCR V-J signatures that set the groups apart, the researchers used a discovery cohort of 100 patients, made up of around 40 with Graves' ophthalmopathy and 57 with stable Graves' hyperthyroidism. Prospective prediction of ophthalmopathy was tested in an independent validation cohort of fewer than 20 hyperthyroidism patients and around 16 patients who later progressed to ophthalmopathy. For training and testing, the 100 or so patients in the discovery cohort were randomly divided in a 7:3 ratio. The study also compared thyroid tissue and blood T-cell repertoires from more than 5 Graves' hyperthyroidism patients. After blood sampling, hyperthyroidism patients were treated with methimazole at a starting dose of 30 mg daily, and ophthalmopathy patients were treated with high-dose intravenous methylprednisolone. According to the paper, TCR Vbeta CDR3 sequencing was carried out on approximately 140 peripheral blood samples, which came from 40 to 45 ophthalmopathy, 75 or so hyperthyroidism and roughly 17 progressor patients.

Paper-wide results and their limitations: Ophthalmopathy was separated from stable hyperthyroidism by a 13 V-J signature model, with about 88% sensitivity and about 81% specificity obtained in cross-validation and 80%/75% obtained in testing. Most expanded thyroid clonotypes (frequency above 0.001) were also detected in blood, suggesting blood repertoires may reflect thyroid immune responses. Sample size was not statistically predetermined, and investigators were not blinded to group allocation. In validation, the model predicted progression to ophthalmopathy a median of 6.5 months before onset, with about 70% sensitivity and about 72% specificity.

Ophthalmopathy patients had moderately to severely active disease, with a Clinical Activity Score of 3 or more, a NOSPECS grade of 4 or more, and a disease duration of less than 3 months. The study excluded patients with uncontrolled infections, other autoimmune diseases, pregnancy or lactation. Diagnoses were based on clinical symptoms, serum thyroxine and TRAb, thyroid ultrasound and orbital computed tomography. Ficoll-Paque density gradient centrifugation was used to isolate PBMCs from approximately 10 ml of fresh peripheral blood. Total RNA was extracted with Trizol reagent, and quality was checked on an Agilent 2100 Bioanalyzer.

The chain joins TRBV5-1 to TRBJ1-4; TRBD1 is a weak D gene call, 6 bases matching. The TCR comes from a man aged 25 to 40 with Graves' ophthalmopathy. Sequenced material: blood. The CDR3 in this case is CASSPLTGLKLFF. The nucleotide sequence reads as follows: TGCGCCAGCAGCCCTTTGACAGGACTGAAACTGTTTTTT.